The rows below give T cell receptor beta chains drawn from one sample of a study of CD4 T cell repertoires in COVID-19. Measured with immunoSEQ multiplex PCR; TCRdb has only the in-frame clones, and not every one. The data hold about 75,000 clones, with about 80% observed a single time. Sequenced here: CD4+ T cells from peripheral blood, sampled after recovery from COVID-19. The receptor source for this set is a human donor who had COVID-19. CDR3s include the opening cysteine and the closing phenylalanine or tryptophan. Fields, in order: V gene, clone size, J gene, D gene, CDR3 DNA, CDR3 protein. A D gene is named only where the DNA matches it firmly. A row's size may be missing; if present it is once, few, many or a size class.

TRBV19,NA,TRBJ1-1,TRBD1,TGTGCCACCCGAGGGACAGGGGCGAACACTGAAGCTTTCTTT,CATRGTGANTEAFF
TRBV19,NA,TRBJ1-1,NA,TGTGCCAGTAGTATAGGCAGGGGAGCCCCTGAAGCTTTCTTT,CASSIGRGAPEAFF
TRBV7-9,NA,TRBJ2-1,TRBD2,TGTGCCAGCAGCCAACTAGCGGGGGGCAACAATGAGCAGTTCTTC,CASSQLAGGNNEQFF
TRBV5-6,once,TRBJ1-1,NA,TGTGCCAGCAGCTTGTACCTGGGGATGGTGAACACTGAAGCTTTCTTT,CASSLYLGMVNTEAFF
TRBV7-8,NA,TRBJ1-5,NA,TGTGCCTCCAGGAGTGGCAATCAGCCCCAGCATTTT,CASRSGNQPQHF
TRBV19,NA,TRBJ2-2,NA,TGTGCCAGTAGTAGTCAGGGGAACACCGGGGAGCTGTTTTTT,CASSSQGNTGELFF
TRBV2,NA,TRBJ2-1,NA,TGTGCCCTCAGGGAGGGGGGCATTTACAATGAGCAGTTCTTC,CALREGGIYNEQFF
TRBV5-1,NA,TRBJ2-3,NA,TGCGCCAGCAGCTTTCATTTCGATACGCAGTATTTT,CASSFHFDTQYF
TRBV30,NA,TRBJ1-2,NA,TGTGCCTGGAGTGTAGGTAGGGTCGATGGCTACACCTTC,CAWSVGRVDGYTF
TRBV18,NA,TRBJ2-6,NA,TGTGCCAGCTCACCACTCGTTACTGGGGCCAACGTCCTGACTTTC,CASSPLVTGANVLTF
TRBV7-2,NA,TRBJ1-3,NA,TGTGCCAGCAGCTTAAAAAACGGAGGAAACACCATATATTTT,CASSLKNGGNTIYF
TRBV11-2,NA,TRBJ2-7,NA,TGTGCCAGCTCCGAGGGGATCGGCCTCTACTACGAGCAGTACTTC,CASSEGIGLYYEQYF
TRBV19,NA,TRBJ1-4,TRBD1,TGTGCCAGTAGTATCCGTTCGGGACAGGAAAATGAAAAACTGTTTTTT,CASSIRSGQENEKLFF
TRBV30,NA,TRBJ2-7,TRBD2,TGTGCCTGGAGTGTAAGCGGGGTGGGGTACGAGCAGTACTTC,CAWSVSGVGYEQYF
TRBV6-6,NA,TRBJ1-5,NA,TGTGCCAGCAGTTCAGGGAAAAGCAATCAGCCCCAGCATTTT,CASSSGKSNQPQHF
TRBV6-5,NA,TRBJ2-7,NA,TGTGCCAGCAGGGGTCCGGGCTACGAGCAGTACTTC,CASRGPGYEQYF
TRBV7-2,NA,TRBJ2-3,TRBD2,TGTGCCAGCAGCTTAGGCCTAGCGGGGTACACAGATACGCAGTATTTT,CASSLGLAGYTDTQYF
TRBV2,NA,TRBJ2-1,NA,TGTGCCAGCAGTGAAGCAAACTTTGAGCAGTTCTTC,CASSEANFEQFF
TRBV7-7,NA,TRBJ2-5,TRBD2,TGTGCCAGCAGCTTAGGGACTAGCGGGTTTCAAGAGACCCAGTACTTC,CASSLGTSGFQETQYF
TRBV11-2,once,TRBJ2-7,NA,TGTGCCAGCAGCCGTACAAACGAGCAGTACTTC,CASSRTNEQYF
TRBV6-5,NA,TRBJ2-5,NA,TGTGCCAGCGTTAGAGGGAGTGAAGAGACCCAGTACTTC,CASVRGSEETQYF
TRBV19,once,TRBJ2-5,NA,TGTGCCAGTAGGGCCGGACAGACCTCCCAAGAGACCCAGTACTTC,CASRAGQTSQETQYF
TRBV6-5,once,TRBJ1-5,NA,TGTGCCAGCAGTTCTTGGACGGGCAATCAGCCCCAGCATTTT,CASSSWTGNQPQHF
TRBV19,once,TRBJ2-3,TRBD2,TGTGCCAGTAGTATGGGACTAGCGGGCACAGATACGCAGTATTTT,CASSMGLAGTDTQYF
TRBV6-5,once,TRBJ2-7,NA,TGTGCCAGCACATCGGGGCTTGTCGAGCAGTACTTC,CASTSGLVEQYF
TRBV11-2,NA,TRBJ2-7,NA,TGTGCCAGCAGCAACTCCTACGAGCAGTACTTC,CASSNSYEQYF
TRBV7-8,NA,TRBJ1-3,NA,TGTGCCAGCAGCTTGCGGACGGTGATCTCTGGAAACACCATATATTTT,CASSLRTVISGNTIYF
TRBV2,once,TRBJ2-5,TRBD2,TGTGCCAGCAGTGAGGTAGCGGGAGAGGTTGAGACCCAGTACTTC,CASSEVAGEVETQYF
TRBV3-1/TRBV3-2,NA,TRBJ2-3,TRBD1,TGTGCCAGCAGCCAAGTTGTCAGGGGGCGATCAGATACGCAGTATTTT,CASSQVVRGRSDTQYF
TRBV7-9,NA,TRBJ1-1,TRBD1,TGTGCCAGCACCTCAGGGACAGGGACCCTAAACACTGAAGCTTTCTTT,CASTSGTGTLNTEAFF
TRBV5-1,NA,TRBJ2-5,TRBD2,TGCGCCAGCAGCCCCAGGACTAGTACCCAAGAGACCCAGTACTTC,CASSPRTSTQETQYF
TRBV19,NA,TRBJ2-1,NA,TGTGCCAGTAGTATAGCCGGTCGAGTCTACAATGAGCAGTTCTTC,CASSIAGRVYNEQFF
TRBV19,NA,TRBJ2-7,NA,TGTGCCAGTAGTCCTAGGGTTCTGTGGGCAATCTACGAGCAGTACTTC,CASSPRVLWAIYEQYF
TRBV24-1,NA,TRBJ2-5,TRBD1,TGTGCCACCAGTGAGCAGGGGGTACGGGAGACCCAGTACTTC,CATSEQGVRETQYF
TRBV5-4,NA,TRBJ2-3,TRBD2,TGTGCCAGCAGCCAGACTAGCGGGGTCGCCCGAAATACGCAGTATTTT,CASSQTSGVARNTQYF
TRBV4-1,once,TRBJ2-1,NA,TGCGCCAGCAGCCAAGTAGGGGCAAAGCAGACAACTAAGCAGTTCTTC,CASSQVGAKQTTKQFF
TRBV11-2,NA,TRBJ2-5,NA,TGTGCCAGCAGCTTAGGGACGAGGGGGGACCAAGAGACCCAGTACTTC,CASSLGTRGDQETQYF
TRBV28,NA,TRBJ2-7,TRBD2,TGTACCAGTTTCCTAGCGGGCGGGTACGAGCAGTACTTC,CTSFLAGGYEQYF
TRBV25-1,NA,TRBJ1-5,TRBD1,TGTGCCACCTCGGGGGAGACAGGGTTGGGACAGCCCCAGCATTTT,CATSGETGLGQPQHF
TRBV7-9,NA,TRBJ2-1,NA,TGTGCCAGCAGCCTCCGGGGCGGAGCCTACAATGAGCAGTTCTTC,CASSLRGGAYNEQFF